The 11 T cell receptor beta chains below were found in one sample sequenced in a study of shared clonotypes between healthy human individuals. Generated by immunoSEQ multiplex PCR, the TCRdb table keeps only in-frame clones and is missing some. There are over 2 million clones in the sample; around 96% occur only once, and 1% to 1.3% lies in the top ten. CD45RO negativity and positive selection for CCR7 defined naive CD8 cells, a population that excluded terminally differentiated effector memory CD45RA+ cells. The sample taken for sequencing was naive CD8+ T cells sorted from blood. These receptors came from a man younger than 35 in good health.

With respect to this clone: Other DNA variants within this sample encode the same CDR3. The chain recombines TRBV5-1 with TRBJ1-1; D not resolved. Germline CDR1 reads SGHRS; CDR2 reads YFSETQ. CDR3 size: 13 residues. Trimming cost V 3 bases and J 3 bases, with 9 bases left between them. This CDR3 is CASSSTGYTEAFF. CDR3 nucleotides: TGCGCCAGCAGCTCGACGGGGTACACTGAAGCTTTCTTT.

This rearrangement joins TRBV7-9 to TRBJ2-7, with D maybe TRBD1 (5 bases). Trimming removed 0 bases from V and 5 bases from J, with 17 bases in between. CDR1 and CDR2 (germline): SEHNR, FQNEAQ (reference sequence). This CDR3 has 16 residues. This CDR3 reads CASSLAFGQGDDEQYF. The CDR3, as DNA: TGTGCCAGCAGCTTAGCGTTTGGGCAGGGCGACGACGAGCAGTACTTC.

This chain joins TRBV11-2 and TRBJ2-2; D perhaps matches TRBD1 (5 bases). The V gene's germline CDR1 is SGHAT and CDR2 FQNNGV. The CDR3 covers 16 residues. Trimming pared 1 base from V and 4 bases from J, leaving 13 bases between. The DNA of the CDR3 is TGTGCCAGCAGCTTAGGTGGCAGGGCAAGCACCGGGGAGCTGTTTTTT. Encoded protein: CASSLGGRASTGELFF.

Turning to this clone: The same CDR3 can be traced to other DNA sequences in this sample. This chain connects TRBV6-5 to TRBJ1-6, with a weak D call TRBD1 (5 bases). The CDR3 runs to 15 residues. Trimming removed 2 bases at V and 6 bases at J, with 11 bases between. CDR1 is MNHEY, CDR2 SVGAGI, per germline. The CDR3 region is CASSYQGGGNSPLHF. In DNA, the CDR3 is TGTGCCAGCAGTTACCAGGGTGGAGGTAATTCACCCCTCCACTTT.

The CDR3: CSVLQTANEKLFF. The CDR3 DNA is TGCAGCGTTCTACAAACGGCTAATGAAAAACTGTTTTTT. The J gene is TRBJ1-4, the V gene TRBV29-1; D ambiguous. V lost 5 bases and J 3 bases, leaving 10 bases between the germline ends. Germline V lookup: CDR1 SQVTM, CDR2 ANQGSEA. The CDR3 totals 13 residues.

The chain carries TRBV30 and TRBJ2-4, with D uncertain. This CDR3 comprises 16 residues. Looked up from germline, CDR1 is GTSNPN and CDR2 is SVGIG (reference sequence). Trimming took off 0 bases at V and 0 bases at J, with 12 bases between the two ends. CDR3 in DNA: TGTGCCTGGAGTGTAGCAACGTTCCTAGCCAAAAACATTCAGTACTTC. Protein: CAWSVATFLAKNIQYF.

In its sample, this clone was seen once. In nucleotides, the CDR3 is TGTGCCAGCAGTGAAATCGGGGAGCTGTTTTTT. Translating it yields CASSEIGELFF. This rearrangement joins TRBV25-1 to TRBJ2-2; D call uncertain. The CDR3 has 11 residues. Germline-derived CDR1 and CDR2 are MGHDK and SYGVNS. Between the trimmed V and J ends, which lost 2 bases and 7 bases, there was a span of 2 bases. The full variable domain, in which reference TRBV25-1 and TRBJ2-2 provide the parts outside the CDR3, is EADIYQTPRYLVIGTGKKITLECSQTMGHDKMYWYQQDPGMELHLIHYSYGVNSTEKGDLSSESTVSRIRTEHFPLTLESARPSHTSQYLCASSEIGELFFGEGSRLTVL.

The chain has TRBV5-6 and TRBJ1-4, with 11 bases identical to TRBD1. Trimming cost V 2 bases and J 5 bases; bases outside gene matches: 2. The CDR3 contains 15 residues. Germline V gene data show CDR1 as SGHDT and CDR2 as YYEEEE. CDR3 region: CASSLWDRGNEKLFF. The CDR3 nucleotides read TGTGCCAGCAGCTTATGGGACAGGGGGAATGAAAAACTGTTTTTT. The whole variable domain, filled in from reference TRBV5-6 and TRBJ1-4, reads DAGVTQSPTHLIKTRGQQVTLRCSPKSGHDTVSWYQQALGQGPQFIFQYYEEEERQRGNFPDRFSGHQFPNYSSELNVNALLLGDSALYLCASSLWDRGNEKLFFGSGTQLSVL.

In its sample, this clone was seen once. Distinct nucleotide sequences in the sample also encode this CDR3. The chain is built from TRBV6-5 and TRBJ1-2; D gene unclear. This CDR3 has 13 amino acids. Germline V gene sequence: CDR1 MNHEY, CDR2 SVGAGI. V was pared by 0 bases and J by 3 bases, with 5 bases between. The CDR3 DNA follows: TGTGCCAGCAGTTACTCGGAAGACTATGGCTACACCTTC. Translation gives CASSYSEDYGYTF.

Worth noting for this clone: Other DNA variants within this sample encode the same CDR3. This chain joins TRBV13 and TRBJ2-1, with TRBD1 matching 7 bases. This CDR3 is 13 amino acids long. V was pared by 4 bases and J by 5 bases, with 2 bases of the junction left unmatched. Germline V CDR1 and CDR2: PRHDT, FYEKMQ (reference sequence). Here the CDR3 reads CASSSGTDNEQFF. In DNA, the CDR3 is TGTGCCAGCAGCTCCGGGACAGACAATGAGCAGTTCTTC.

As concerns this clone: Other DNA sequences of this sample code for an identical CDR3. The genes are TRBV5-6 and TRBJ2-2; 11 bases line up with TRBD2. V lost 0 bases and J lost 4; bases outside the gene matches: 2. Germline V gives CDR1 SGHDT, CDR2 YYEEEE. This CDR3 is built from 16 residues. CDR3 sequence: CASSLGLAGGTGELFF. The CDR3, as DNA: TGTGCCAGCAGCTTGGGCCTAGCGGGGGGCACCGGGGAGCTGTTTTTT.